Listed below are T cell receptor beta chains from one sample, sequenced in a study of blood T cell repertoires in COVID-19. Clones were sequenced by immunoSEQ multiplex PCR, and TCRdb holds only the in-frame ones, with some missing. The repertoire consists of over 100,000 clones, with over 80% occurring once and the leading ten covering about 20%. Sequencing was done on a sample of peripheral blood. These receptors all stem from a woman in her fifties or sixties with acute or convalescent COVID-19. Both conserved end residues are part of each CDR3.

V	J	CDR3
TRBV27	TRBJ2-2	CASSFWDRINTGELFF
TRBV28	TRBJ2-1	CASRSAYGGALYNEQFF
TRBV2	TRBJ1-3	CASTPGGNTIYF
TRBV6-5	TRBJ2-7	CASGRREVRGSEQYF
TRBV18	TRBJ2-5	CASSLNQETQYF
TRBV19	TRBJ1-1	CASSIGQGNTEAFF
TRBV5-1	TRBJ1-6	CASSLAYSGSYNSPLHF
TRBV30	TRBJ1-4	CAWSADRDGEKLFF
TRBV6-1	TRBJ2-2	CASSEASAGGRTLFF
TRBV30	TRBJ1-1	CAWSYASNTEAFF
TRBV4-1	TRBJ1-2	CASSQDTFVGGGGYTF
TRBV10-3	TRBJ2-5	CAIGAGQGRGETQYF
TRBV18	TRBJ1-2	CASSPPNGPTYGYTF
TRBV5-1	TRBJ1-6	CASSRAQGVVNSPLHF
TRBV6-6	TRBJ2-1	CASSYRRGSGDNEQFF
TRBV29-1	TRBJ2-7	CSVIQGYEQYF
TRBV30	TRBJ1-2	CAWNLRAGERSPRREGYTF
TRBV5-1	TRBJ1-3	CASSSGMGQGTGNTIYF
TRBV2	TRBJ1-4	CASSGRTGSTNEKLFF
TRBV9	TRBJ2-7	CASSIRDSASYEQYF
TRBV5-4	TRBJ2-3	CASSLGSQSAGGPNTQYF
TRBV6-1	TRBJ2-7	CASSERFSGSYEQYF
TRBV10-3	TRBJ2-7	CAISAGTSGSTYEQYF
TRBV4-3	TRBJ2-7	CASSQDGTGAYEQYF
TRBV27	TRBJ1-2	CASSRNLQGPYGYTF
TRBV6-5	TRBJ1-1	CASRRDRNTEAFF
TRBV30	TRBJ1-6	CAWTSTGGGIGNSPLHF
TRBV28	TRBJ2-7	CASSLGSGRGFDEQYF
TRBV10-3	TRBJ2-7	CAISWTGEAYEQYF
TRBV5-6	TRBJ2-5	CASSLELTKETQYF
TRBV27	TRBJ1-6	CASSPGRGTYNSPLHF
TRBV9	TRBJ1-1	CASSVGQRNTEAFF
TRBV4-1	TRBJ1-5	CASSQDGVGGDQPQHF
TRBV11-2	TRBJ2-5	CASSNTHKAGRRETQYF
TRBV5-6	TRBJ1-4	CASSPRTGGRGEKLFF
TRBV7-9	TRBJ2-2	CASSIPQGSNTGELFF
TRBV18	TRBJ1-2	CASSPGTGGAGYTF
TRBV7-3	TRBJ2-1	CASSPLAGGSYNEQFF
TRBV6-2/TRBV6-3	TRBJ2-5	CASSYDPRRAQETQYF
TRBV29-1	TRBJ1-5	CSVRTGLDQPQHF
TRBV18	TRBJ1-5	CASSPTGDQPQHF
TRBV28	TRBJ1-4	CATQPPPGGGGEKLFF
TRBV30	TRBJ1-5	CAWSGDIDQPQHF
TRBV7-9	TRBJ1-6	CASSRNREGPPLHF
TRBV5-1	TRBJ1-2	CASSLAPPYGYTF
TRBV24-1	TRBJ2-1	CATSSTETSGRPSYNEQFF
TRBV28	TRBJ1-1	CASSLMGSGTTEAFF
TRBV19	TRBJ2-5	CASRQGGSRETQYF
TRBV10-1	TRBJ2-2	CASTRDSNTGELFF
TRBV6-6	TRBJ2-2	CASMVWRVDGELFF
TRBV7-2	TRBJ1-4	CASSPQGINEKLFF
TRBV7-2	TRBJ1-5	CASSLEGQFNQPQHF
TRBV6-5	TRBJ1-5	CATMGQGSNQPQHF
TRBV28	TRBJ2-2	CASSLTGTENTGELFF